One and the same sample provided the 10 T cell receptor beta chains below, sequenced in a study of persistence of HIV-infected CD4 T cells. The immunoSEQ assay was version 4, run in survey mode. TCRdb's table, derived via immunoSEQ multiplex PCR, lists solely in-frame clones and lacks some. Altogether about 33,000 clones are present, more than 75% being singletons, with the ten largest covering under 7.5%. Stimulation used about 10 ug/mL lysate from CMV-infected fibroblasts. CD40L/CD69 double-negative CD45RO-high memory CD4+ T cells were collected. What these receptors recognize is not known. Material: CD4+ T cells sorted from PBMCs after roughly 18-hour stimulation, obtained from a patient who received antiretroviral therapy. The receptors here all came from an adult woman with HIV who was CMV-seropositive.

V gene TRBV7-8 combines with J gene TRBJ1-1; D is possibly TRBD1 (5 bases). V lost 5 bases and J 4 bases, leaving 11 bases between the germline ends. The CDR3 is 13 residues long. Germline V CDR1 and CDR2: SGHVS, FQNEAQ. The CDR3 sequence is CASSRGYITEAFF. The CDR3 nucleotides are TGTGCCAGCAGCCGGGGCTACATCACTGAAGCTTTCTTT.

This chain links TRBV3-1 (or the pseudogene TRBV3-2) with TRBJ1-1; D call uncertain. V gave up 4 bases and J gave up 4 bases, with 10 bases separating them. Germline-derived CDR1 and CDR2 are LGHDT and YNNKEL (reference sequence). The CDR3 is 13 amino acids. CDR3 bases: TGTGCCAGCAGCCGTGGGAAGGGCACTGAAGCTTTCTTT. Its protein product is CASSRGKGTEAFF.

The V call is TRBV7-3, the J call TRBJ1-1; weak D call: TRBD1 (6 bases). V was cut by 5 bases and J by 1 base, with 8 bases left in between. This CDR3 is built from 13 residues. In germline, CDR1 is SGHTA, CDR2 FQGTGA. The CDR3 nucleotides are TGTGCCAGCAGCCCACAGGGGAACACTGAAGCTTTCTTT. Amino acids: CASSPQGNTEAFF.

V and J are TRBV5-6 and TRBJ2-1; D is unresolved. This CDR3 is 12 amino acids long. V lost 4 bases, J lost 6 bases, and 8 bases lay in between. Germline V gene data show CDR1 as SGHDT and CDR2 as YYEEEE. CDR3 DNA sequence: TGTGCCAGCAGCAGGAGATTCAATGAGCAGTTCTTC. Translating gives CASSRRFNEQFF.

The V and J genes are TRBV14 and TRBJ1-2; D not certain. V lost 0 bases and J 1 base, leaving 9 bases between the germline ends. The CDR3 length is 15 residues. Germline CDR1 and CDR2: SGHDN and FVKESK. The CDR3 is CASSQDTRDNYGYTF. The CDR3 nucleotides are TGTGCCAGCAGCCAAGATACCCGGGATAACTATGGCTACACCTTC. Filled out from reference TRBV14 and TRBJ1-2, the complete variable domain reads EAGVTQFPSHSVIEKGQTVTLRCDPISGHDNLYWYRRVMGKEIKFLLHFVKESKQDESGMPNNRFLAERTGGTYSTLKVQPAELEDSGVYFCASSQDTRDNYGYTFGSGTRLTVV.

Here the CDR3 reads CSVGPSGGGGSNTEAFF. The CDR3 bases are TGCAGCGTCGGACCCTCAGGGGGCGGGGGGTCGAACACTGAAGCTTTCTTT. The rearrangement links TRBV29-1 to TRBJ1-1, with 8 bases that match TRBD1. Trimming at V came to 6 bases and at J to 1 base, leaving 16 bases not matched to a gene. Germline V gives CDR1 SQVTM, CDR2 ANQGSEA. The CDR3 spans 17 residues.

The CDR3 reads CASSIQGARQPQHF. CDR3 DNA: TGTGCCAGTAGTATCCAGGGGGCTAGGCAGCCCCAGCATTTT. The rearrangement links TRBV19 to TRBJ1-5; 8 bases line up with TRBD1. Germline values: CDR1 LNHDA, CDR2 SQIVND (reference sequence). V shed 3 bases, J shed 7 bases, and the junction held 5 bases outside the gene matches. The CDR3 has 14 residues.

This clone was picked up one time. Other DNA sequences from this sample encode an identical CDR3 as well. The V and J genes are TRBV28 and TRBJ2-7, with D perhaps matching TRBD2 (5 bases). This CDR3 contains 14 residues. CDR1 is MDHEN and CDR2 is SYDVKM in the germline V gene. V gave up 2 bases and J gave up 0 bases, with 8 bases separating them. The CDR3 region is CASSLAGSSYEQYF. CDR3 nucleotide sequence: TGTGCCAGCAGTTTAGCGGGCTCCTCCTACGAGCAGTACTTC.

This clone was recorded a few times. This sequence joins TRBV3-1 (or the pseudogene TRBV3-2) and TRBJ2-4; D is perhaps TRBD2 (7 bases). This CDR3 comprises 18 residues. From germline, CDR1 is LGHDT and CDR2 YNNKEL (reference sequence). The ends were cut back, 0 bases at V and 1 base at J, with 16 bases in the middle. DNA of the CDR3: TGTGCCAGCAGCCAAGACGGGGGGCACGCGGGTGCCAAAAACATTCAGTACTTC. As protein: CASSQDGGHAGAKNIQYF.

This chain's CDR3 is CASNEAGGLGTGELFF. The CDR3 nucleotides are TGTGCCAGCAACGAAGCGGGGGGCCTTGGAACCGGGGAGCTGTTTTTT. The chain carries TRBV6-1 and TRBJ2-2; 9 nucleotides align to TRBD2. CDR3 length equals 16 residues. The V and J ends lost 7 bases and 5 bases, in that order; junction bases with no gene match: 11. The germline V gene has CDR1 MNHNS and CDR2 SASEGT.